The rows below give T cell receptor beta chains drawn from one sample of a study of T cells after yellow fever vaccination. TCRdb fed the 5' RACE reads into MiXCR, producing one record per CDR3 protein. The data hold around 590,000 distinct CDR3 sequences, with around an eighth observed a single time. The sequences come from PBMCs, collected on the day of the yellow fever booster vaccination. These receptors all stem from a man aged 25 to 40 who received the YFV17D yellow fever vaccine. Each CDR3 is given with its conserved first and last residue. Fields, in order: CDR3 DNA, CDR3 protein, J gene, clone size, D gene, V gene. A D gene is named only where the DNA matches it firmly. A clone size is listed for some rows: how often the clone was seen (once, few, many), or a class if it is expanded.

TGTGCCAGCGGATTGGCAGGGGGCAATCAGCCCCAGCATTTT | CASGLAGGNQPQHF | TRBJ1-5 | few | NA | TRBV7-8
TGTGCCAGCAGCTTGACACCCAAAGGCACAGATACGCAGTATTTT | CASSLTPKGTDTQYF | TRBJ2-3 | many | NA | TRBV5-5
TGCAGTGCTAGAGCAGGACAGCCATACAATGAGCAGTTCTTC | CSARAGQPYNEQFF | TRBJ2-1 | few | NA | TRBV20-1
TGTGCCATCAGTGGAACCGAGGATCAGCCCCAGCATTTT | CAISGTEDQPQHF | TRBJ1-5 | NA | NA | TRBV10-3
TGTGCCATCAGTGAGTCTTACGAGACCCAGTACTTC | CAISESYETQYF | TRBJ2-5 | NA | NA | TRBV10-3
TGTGCCAGCAGTTTTGTGACAGAAGAGACCCAGTACTTC | CASSFVTEETQYF | TRBJ2-5 | NA | NA | TRBV28
TGTGCCAGCAGCAGTTACAGTGAAGCTTTCTTT | CASSSYSEAFF | TRBJ1-1 | many | NA | TRBV5-6
TGCAGTGCTAGATCTTTCACTGGGGCCAACGTCCTGACTTTC | CSARSFTGANVLTF | TRBJ2-6 | NA | NA | TRBV20-1
TGTGCCAGCAGCTCAGGACTAGCGGGAGGGTCCGGAGGCAATGAGCAGTTCTTC | CASSSGLAGGSGGNEQFF | TRBJ2-1 | few | TRBD2 | TRBV7-6
TGTGCCATCAGTGGGACTAGCGGGATTTCCTACGAGCAGTACTTC | CAISGTSGISYEQYF | TRBJ2-7 | NA | TRBD2 | TRBV10-3
TGCAGTGCTAGAGATTCGGTAGCGGGCCAAGAGACCCAGTACTTC | CSARDSVAGQETQYF | TRBJ2-5 | NA | TRBD2 | TRBV20-1
TGTGCCAGCAGCGCACGACAGAATGGCTACACCTTC | CASSARQNGYTF | TRBJ1-2 | many | NA | TRBV7-2
TGCGCCAGCAGCCTCCGACAGGGGGACGAGCAGTACTTC | CASSLRQGDEQYF | TRBJ2-7 | NA | TRBD1 | TRBV5-1
TGTGCCACCAGTGAGCCGACAGGGGGCAATTCGGATACGCAGTATTTT | CATSEPTGGNSDTQYF | TRBJ2-3 | NA | TRBD1 | TRBV24-1
TGTGCCAGCAGTTCCCTGGACGGAACTAATTCACCCCTCCACTTT | CASSSLDGTNSPLHF | TRBJ1-6 | few | NA | TRBV28
TGTGCCAGCAGCGAACCGGGACAGGGAATCACCGGGGAGCTGTTTTTT | CASSEPGQGITGELFF | TRBJ2-2 | few | TRBD1 | TRBV11-2
TGTGCCAGCAGCTTAGGAGTCCCGCCCGGAACAGATACGCAGTATTTT | CASSLGVPPGTDTQYF | TRBJ2-3 | few | NA | TRBV7-2
TGCAGCGTCCCCGGCGTCGCGAACACCGGGGAGCTGTTTTTT | CSVPGVANTGELFF | TRBJ2-2 | few | NA | TRBV29-1
TGTGCCAGCAGCAAAGCACCGACCGACACCTACGAGCAGTACTTC | CASSKAPTDTYEQYF | TRBJ2-7 | NA | NA | TRBV21-1
TGTGCCAGCAGCTTAACGGTGGCGACCAATGAGCAGTTCTTC | CASSLTVATNEQFF | TRBJ2-1 | NA | NA | TRBV7-3
TGCAGTGCTAGAGGAACAGGGGAAGGGTCTTGGACTGGCTACACCTTC | CSARGTGEGSWTGYTF | TRBJ1-2 | few | TRBD1 | TRBV20-1
TGCGCCAGCAGCGCCGGACAGGGCCACAATGAGCAGTTCTTC | CASSAGQGHNEQFF | TRBJ2-1 | NA | TRBD1 | TRBV5-1
TGTGCCAGCAGCGCCATGGGACTAGCTCCGCCCGGGGAGCTGTTTTTT | CASSAMGLAPPGELFF | TRBJ2-2 | NA | TRBD2 | TRBV9
TGTGCCAGCAGCGTAGGACTCAGGGGGTGGGAGACCCAGTACTTC | CASSVGLRGWETQYF | TRBJ2-5 | NA | TRBD1 | TRBV9
TGTGCCAGCAGCCAAGCGCGTGGGCAGTTCTTC | CASSQARGQFF | TRBJ2-1 | many | NA | TRBV14
TGCAGCGTTGAAGATCCGGCTAGCGGGAGTATTTACGAGCAGTACTTC | CSVEDPASGSIYEQYF | TRBJ2-7 | many | TRBD2 | TRBV29-1
TGTGCCAGCAGTTACTCGCTTGGAGGGACTGAAGCTTTCTTT | CASSYSLGGTEAFF | TRBJ1-1 | few | NA | TRBV6-5
TGTGCCAGCAGCTACCGAGGAGCGGGAGGAGCCGGGGAGCTGTTTTTT | CASSYRGAGGAGELFF | TRBJ2-2 | few | TRBD2 | TRBV27
TGTGCCACCAGCAGAGCTAACCTAGTGCCCCAAGAGACCCAGTACTTC | CATSRANLVPQETQYF | TRBJ2-5 | few | NA | TRBV15
TGTGCCAGCAGCCCTGTAGGGCTTGGGACAGATACGCAGTATTTT | CASSPVGLGTDTQYF | TRBJ2-3 | few | NA | TRBV7-2
TGTGCCTGGAGTGCCGGGACGGAGAATTCACCCCTCCACTTT | CAWSAGTENSPLHF | TRBJ1-6 | NA | NA | TRBV30
TGTGCCAGCAGCGTAGGGACTAGCTGGAGCGCAGATACGCAGTATTTT | CASSVGTSWSADTQYF | TRBJ2-3 | once | TRBD2 | TRBV9
TGTGCCAGCATTCACGGGACTAGCGGGAGGGCGCGGAGCTACGAGCAGTACTTC | CASIHGTSGRARSYEQYF | TRBJ2-7 | few | TRBD2 | TRBV28
TGTGCCAGCTCCCAGGGGGCACAAGGAGGGGAGACCCAGTACTTC | CASSQGAQGGETQYF | TRBJ2-5 | NA | TRBD1 | TRBV3-1
TGCGCCAGCAGTCAATTAGACAAGCTAGCTAACTATGGCTACACCTTC | CASSQLDKLANYGYTF | TRBJ1-2 | few | NA | TRBV23-1
TGCGCCAGCAGCCAAGATGGGGGGGCATATCAGCCCCAGCATTTT | CASSQDGGAYQPQHF | TRBJ1-5 | few | NA | TRBV4-3
TGCAGCCCCGAACGGGGAAGAGGAGGTCATAGGGGCGGTTCACCCCTCCACTTT | CSPERGRGGHRGGSPLHF | TRBJ1-6 | NA | NA | TRBV29-1
TGCAGCGTTGGGACAGGGGGAGATACGCAGTATTTT | CSVGTGGDTQYF | TRBJ2-3 | few | TRBD1 | TRBV29-1
TGTGCCACCAGCAGAGATTCGGGAGGGCCTAGCGGGGAGCTGTTTTTT | CATSRDSGGPSGELFF | TRBJ2-2 | NA | TRBD2 | TRBV15
TGCGCCAGCAGCTTGGGGCCCGGGACAGTCCCCACCGAGCAGTACTTC | CASSLGPGTVPTEQYF | TRBJ2-7 | few | TRBD1 | TRBV5-1
TGTGCCAGCAGCCCCTCCGGGGAGCTGTTTTTT | CASSPSGELFF | TRBJ2-2 | NA | NA | TRBV3-1
TGCAGTGCCACCCTGCCGGTACAGACCCAGTACTTC | CSATLPVQTQYF | TRBJ2-5 | few | NA | TRBV20-1
TGCAGTGCTAGAGGGGGGTCGGATAGCAATCAGCCCCAGCATTTT | CSARGGSDSNQPQHF | TRBJ1-5 | few | NA | TRBV20-1
TGTGCCATCAGTACCCTAGCGACCAAAGCCTACGAGCAGTACTTC | CAISTLATKAYEQYF | TRBJ2-7 | NA | NA | TRBV10-3
TGCAGTGCTACCGGGTCACCCACGGACTACAATGAGCAGTTCTTC | CSATGSPTDYNEQFF | TRBJ2-1 | many | NA | TRBV20-1
TGTGCCAGCAGCCTTCTGGACCGGGATACCCAGTACTTC | CASSLLDRDTQYF | TRBJ2-5 | many | NA | TRBV3-1
TGTGCCAGCGGGGGGGGGACCCAAGAGACCCAGTACTTC | CASGGGTQETQYF | TRBJ2-5 | few | TRBD2 | TRBV27
TGCAGTGCTAGAAAGACAGGGGACAATCAGCCCCAGCATTTT | CSARKTGDNQPQHF | TRBJ1-5 | NA | TRBD1 | TRBV20-1
TGCGCCAGCAGCCCCCAACAGGGACCTAATGAGCAGTTCTTC | CASSPQQGPNEQFF | TRBJ2-1 | few | NA | TRBV23-1
TGTGCCAGCAGGGGCCCGGGTGCGCACACTGAAGCTTTCTTT | CASRGPGAHTEAFF | TRBJ1-1 | few | NA | TRBV11-2
TGTGCCAGCAGCCATATCGGGGCGGCTGAACCTGAAAAACTGTTTTTT | CASSHIGAAEPEKLFF | TRBJ1-4 | NA | NA | TRBV3-1
TGTGCCAGCACCCTCGGCGGGAGCTCCCCCTACGAGCAGTACTTC | CASTLGGSSPYEQYF | TRBJ2-7 | few | TRBD2 | TRBV12-3/TRBV12-4
TGTGCCAGCAGTAGGGGACACTCCCAAGAGACCCAGTACTTC | CASSRGHSQETQYF | TRBJ2-5 | few | NA | TRBV12-3/TRBV12-4
TGTGCCAGCAGTTACGAGCCCCCGCGGCTCCAAGAGACCCAGTACTTC | CASSYEPPRLQETQYF | TRBJ2-5 | few | NA | TRBV6-5
TGCGCCAGCAGCCCCTTCGCTTCTGGGGCCAACGTCCTGACTTTC | CASSPFASGANVLTF | TRBJ2-6 | NA | NA | TRBV5-1
TGTGCCAGCAGCTCGTACTTACCCTATGGCTACACCTTC | CASSSYLPYGYTF | TRBJ1-2 | few | NA | TRBV21-1
TGCAGCGTAATACCGGGACAGGGGAGGAACAATGAGCAGTTCTTC | CSVIPGQGRNNEQFF | TRBJ2-1 | few | TRBD1 | TRBV29-1